Listed here is a single T cell receptor beta chain. Its antigen is still unknown. TCRdb keeps only in-frame clones here, not all; method: immunoSEQ multiplex PCR. The sample consists of approximately 2,300,000 clones, approximately 90% of them appearing once. The data were taken from a study of shared clonotypes between healthy human individuals. Study observations and caveats: Generation probabilities were higher for clonotypes shared across all four sorted-subset donors than for unshared ones.

This CDR3 is 15 amino acids long. V lost 5 bases and J 1 base, leaving 14 bases between the germline ends. From germline, CDR1 is SGHVS and CDR2 FNYEAQ. The chain links TRBV7-6 to TRBJ1-2, with D perhaps TRBD1 (5 bases). Sequencing input: naive CD4+ T cells from PBMCs. As to subset: CD45RA+ positively selected. The TCR comes from a young man in good health. Some clones in this sample may be carry-over from other donors' samples. The CDR3 loop reads CASSRQGAFNYGYTF. CDR3 DNA: TGTGCCAGCAGCCGCCAAGGGGCCTTTAACTATGGCTACACCTTC.